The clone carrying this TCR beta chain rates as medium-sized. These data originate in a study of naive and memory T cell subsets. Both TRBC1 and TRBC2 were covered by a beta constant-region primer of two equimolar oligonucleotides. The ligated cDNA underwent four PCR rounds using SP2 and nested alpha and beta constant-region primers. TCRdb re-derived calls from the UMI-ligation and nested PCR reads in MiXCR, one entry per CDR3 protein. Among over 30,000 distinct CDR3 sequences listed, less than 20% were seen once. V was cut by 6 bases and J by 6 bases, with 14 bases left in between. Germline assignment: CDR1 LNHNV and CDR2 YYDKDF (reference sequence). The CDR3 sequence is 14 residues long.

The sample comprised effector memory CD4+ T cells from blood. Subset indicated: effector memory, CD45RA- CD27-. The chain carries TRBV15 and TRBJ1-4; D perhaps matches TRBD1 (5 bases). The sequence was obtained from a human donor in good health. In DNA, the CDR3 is TGTGCCACCAGTGGGCAGGGTCGGGATGAAAAACTGTTTTTT. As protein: CATSGQGRDEKLFF.